Listed below are T cell receptor beta chains from one sample, sequenced in a study of Graves' ophthalmopathy and Graves' hyperthyroidism. TCRdb re-called the multiplex PCR reads with MiXCR, one entry per CDR3 protein. Of around 600,000 distinct CDR3 sequences in the sample, about two fifths were seen once. Sequencing was done on a sample of peripheral blood. The receptor source for this set is an adult man with Graves' ophthalmopathy. CDR3s include the opening cysteine and the closing phenylalanine or tryptophan. A D gene is named only where the DNA matches it firmly. Not all rows give a size; the values are once, few, many and, for expanded clones, a class.

CDR3 length	D gene	V gene	J gene	clone size	CDR3 DNA	CDR3 protein
13	-	TRBV24-1	TRBJ2-3	-	TGTGCCACCGGAGAGGTATTCACAGATACGCAGTATTTT	CATGEVFTDTQYF
16	TRBD1	TRBV7-2	TRBJ2-5	-	TGTGCCAGCAGCTACCAGACAGGGGTGGGTAGGGAGACCCAGTACTTC	CASSYQTGVGRETQYF
16	TRBD1	TRBV4-1	TRBJ1-5	many	TGCGCCAGCAGCCAAAGATGGACAGGGTCCGATCAGCCCCAGCATTTT	CASSQRWTGSDQPQHF
14	-	TRBV7-9	TRBJ1-4	many	TGTGCCAGCAGCTCTGAAACAACTAATGAAAAACTGTTTTTT	CASSSETTNEKLFF
18	TRBD1	TRBV5-1	TRBJ1-3	-	TGCGCCAGCAGCCATCAGGGGGCACTAAGAGACTCTGGAAACACCATATATTTT	CASSHQGALRDSGNTIYF
14	-	TRBV10-3	TRBJ1-1	-	TGTGCCATCGGTGAACTGGGACAGAACACTGAAGCTTTCTTT	CAIGELGQNTEAFF
14	-	TRBV7-9	TRBJ1-1	many	TGTGCCAGCAGCTTAAGGAAACCCAACACTGAAGCTTTCTTT	CASSLRKPNTEAFF
12	TRBD2	TRBV5-1	TRBJ2-7	many	TGCGCCAGCGCAGCGGGGGGCGACGAGCAGTACTTC	CASAAGGDEQYF
14	-	TRBV15	TRBJ1-4	-	TGTGCCACCAGCGACAGGCCGGGGGCCGAAAAACTGTTTTTT	CATSDRPGAEKLFF
13	TRBD1	TRBV10-3	TRBJ1-5	-	TGTGCCATCAGGGACAGGGACGGCCAGCCCCAGCATTTT	CAIRDRDGQPQHF
16	-	TRBV7-8	TRBJ2-7	-	-	CASSLVRARASYEQYF
16	TRBD1	TRBV4-1	TRBJ1-5	few	TGTGCCAAATCAAGGACAGGGGATTATAGCAATCAGCCCCAGCATTTT	CAKSRTGDYSNQPQHF
14	-	TRBV9	TRBJ1-2	many	TGTGCCAGCAGCCCCCCCGGCAGGGACGATGGCTACACCTTC	CASSPPGRDDGYTF
14	TRBD1	TRBV9	TRBJ1-4	-	TGTGCCAGCAGTCGGGGACAGGGGGGGGAAAAACTGTTTTTT	CASSRGQGGEKLFF
13	TRBD1	TRBV10-3	TRBJ1-1	-	TGTGCCATCAGGGGACAGGGGGTCACTGAAGCTTTCTTT	CAIRGQGVTEAFF
13	-	TRBV6-5	TRBJ1-2	many	TGTGCCAGCAGTTACTCCGGGACAAATGGCTACACCTTC	CASSYSGTNGYTF
13	-	TRBV10-3	TRBJ1-3	-	TGTGCCATCAGTGAAGTGTACGGAAACACCATATATTTT	CAISEVYGNTIYF
15	-	TRBV10-3	TRBJ1-5	once	TGTGCCAGCGGTGAACTAGCGGGAGGGCCAGAGACCCAGCATTTT	CASGELAGGPETQHF
13	-	TRBV30	TRBJ1-1	-	TGTGCCTGGAGTGTACGGCAGGGGATTGAAGCTTTCTTT	CAWSVRQGIEAFF
16	TRBD1	TRBV5-1	TRBJ1-2	few	TGCGCCAGCAGCTTAGTCCCCAGGGGGAGTAACTATGGCTACACCTTC	CASSLVPRGSNYGYTF
13	-	TRBV7-9	TRBJ2-2	many	TGTGCCAGCAGCTTAGCACGAGTCGGGGAGCTGTTTTTT	CASSLARVGELFF